The following is a TCR beta chain sequence with its context. These data originate in a study of blood T cell repertoires in COVID-19. Across the whole study: Material from acute and convalescent COVID-19 was sourced from the United States, Italy and Spain. From T cells, B-cell-depleted T cells, or PBMCs came the material, which was cDNA or gDNA.

Original analysis: Amplification of reference gene primers provided the estimated nucleated cell counts. Data came from immunoSEQ multiplex PCR; TCRdb stores just in-frame clones and leaves some out. The V and J calls and clone size are taken from that table; D and trimming were inferred from the DNA. The sample yields around 180,000 clones, approximately 85% seen once. This clonotype originated in a man between 60 and 75 years old with acute or convalescent COVID-19. Sequenced input: peripheral blood.

The CDR3 DNA reads TGTGCCAGCAGCCTCTTCCAAAAGGGCAGGGGGCCCGGGGAGCTGTTTTTT. It codes for CASSLFQKGRGPGELFF. J is TRBJ2-2 and V is TRBV4-2; 8 positions agree with TRBD1. The CDR3 is made up of 17 amino acids. CDR1 is LGHNA and CDR2 is YNFKEQ in the germline V gene. The V gene end was trimmed by 4 bases and the J gene end by 6 bases; junction bases not matched to a gene: 13.